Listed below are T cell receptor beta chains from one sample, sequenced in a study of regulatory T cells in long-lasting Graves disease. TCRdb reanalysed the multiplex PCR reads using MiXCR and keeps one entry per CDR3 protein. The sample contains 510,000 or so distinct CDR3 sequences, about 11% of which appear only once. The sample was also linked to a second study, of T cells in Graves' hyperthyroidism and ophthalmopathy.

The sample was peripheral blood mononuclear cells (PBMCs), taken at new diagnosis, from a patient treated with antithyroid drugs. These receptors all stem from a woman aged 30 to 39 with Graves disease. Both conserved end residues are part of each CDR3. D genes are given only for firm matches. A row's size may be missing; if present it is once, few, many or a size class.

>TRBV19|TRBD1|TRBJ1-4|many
TGTGCCAGTAGTATCGGACAGGTTAATGAAAAACTGTTTTTT
CASSIGQVNEKLFF
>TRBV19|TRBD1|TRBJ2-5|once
TGTGCCAGTAGTAAAGTCCCCGGGACAGTACAAGAGACCCAGTACTTC
CASSKVPGTVQETQYF
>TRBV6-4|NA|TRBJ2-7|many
TGTGCCAGCAGGTACAGGGGGGGAGCCTACGAGCAGTACTTC
CASRYRGGAYEQYF
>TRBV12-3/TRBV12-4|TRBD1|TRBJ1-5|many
TGTGCCAGCAGTAAGACAGGGAGCATAAATCAGCCCCAGCATTTT
CASSKTGSINQPQHF
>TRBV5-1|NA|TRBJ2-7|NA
TGCGCCAGCAGCTCAGACCCGAGCTCCTACGAGCAGTACTTC
CASSSDPSSYEQYF
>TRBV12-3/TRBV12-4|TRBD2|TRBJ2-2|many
TGTGCCAGCAGTCGGGGACTAGCGGGAGGGCCGGCCGGGGAGCTGTTTTTT
CASSRGLAGGPAGELFF
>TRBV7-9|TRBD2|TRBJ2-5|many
TGTGCCAGCAGCTTAGGTGAACAGATAGCGGGAGAGACCCAGTACTTC
CASSLGEQIAGETQYF
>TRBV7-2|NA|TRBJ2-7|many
TGTGCCAGCAGCTTGCGACTAGAAGGTCCGCAGTACTTC
CASSLRLEGPQYF
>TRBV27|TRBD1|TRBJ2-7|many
TGTGCCAGCAGCCCGGGACAGGGATTTATCTACGAGCAGTACTTC
CASSPGQGFIYEQYF
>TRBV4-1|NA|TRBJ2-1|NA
TGCGCCAGCAGCCAAGATATAGCGGATTCCTACAATGAGCAGTTCTTC
CASSQDIADSYNEQFF